This T cell receptor beta chain was recorded in a study of blood T cells in healthy people across ages (dated by TCRdb to between 2014 and 2016). Broadly, across the study: In model experiments, roughly one uniquely barcoded TCR beta cDNA molecule per two T cells was captured by template switching. Age-related changes in TCR beta repertoire diversity were measured in the study by deep sequencing normalized with unique cDNA molecular identifiers. Four age groups were formed from the donors: young (average approximately 15 years), middle-aged (around 41), aged (62) and long-lived (around 82). To avoid experimental bias, donors of different ages were distributed randomly across sequencing lanes. For two donors (one aged 18 to 29 and one aged 80 or older), the study analyzed two additional independent replicas of 1 million unique cDNA reads from the same blood draw.

V ends up 5 bases short and J 5 bases short, with an unmatched junction base count of 8. CDR1 and CDR2 (MNHEY, SMNVEV) derive from the germline V gene (reference sequence). The CDR3 starts with the cysteine, ends with the phenylalanine, and has 15 residues. Here the CDR3 DNA is all that survives: 45 bases in frame from base 1. The library was prepared using 5' RACE. These reads were obtained on an Illumina HiSeq 2500. A second PCR of about 6 to 11 cycles was performed with a sample-barcoded 5' primer and a J-beta primer mix. A template-switch 5' adaptor carrying 12 random nucleotides introduced a unique molecular identifier onto each TCR beta cDNA molecule. Each sample yielded at least 2.5 million CDR3-containing paired-end reads. All of the RNA was converted into first-strand cDNA using the Mint cDNA synthesis kit, with a TRBC-specific oligonucleotide serving as the primer. After uracil-DNA glycosylase treatment, a first 18-cycle PCR used universal primers M1SS and BC2_uni_R on all cDNA. In the source study's methods: For normalization, 1 million high-quality reads were randomly selected from each sample, with every read carrying a distinct molecular identifier. Instead of being binned into consensus sequences, reads with shared molecular identifiers were discarded. CDR3 identification, clonotype clustering and error correction used MiTCR with a Q25 quality threshold and the strictest error-elimination algorithm. A nonparametric unseen species model with Euler transformation was used to estimate lower-bound total TCR beta diversity. TCRdb reworked the public reads: Q25 trimming with fastp, MiXCR clone assembly, productive beta chains retained. Duplicate CDR3 protein sequences are folded into a single record with the most common DNA and genes. The V and J calls were not made by the authors but by TCRdb's processing. This sample is represented by approximately 670,000 distinct CDR3 sequences; 40% to 50% of them were singletons. About 32% of the sample lies in the top ten.

General conclusions and limits of the study: The CMV infection status of donors was not known, potentially confounding age-related changes in expanded clonotypes. The percentage of naive T cells measured by flow cytometry correlated strongly with observed TCR beta diversity. Because profiling used bulk unsorted PBMCs, naive and antigen-experienced compartments could not be compared conclusively. Observed TCR beta diversity per million T cells fell roughly linearly with age, and a significant reduction was already apparent by age about 38. Estimates of total diversity from one million sequenced T cells were regarded as lower bounds and underestimates. Compared with the aged group, the long-lived group had more naive CD4+ T cells, fewer expanded clones and increased TCR diversity, suggesting age selection.

In its sample, this clonotype was seen a few times. This clone's antigen is unknown. There are no base qualities to consult, and no much larger clone falls within one base. Donors were roughly 40 systemically healthy Caucasian individuals from Russia aged roughly 6 to 100 years. Around 10 milliliters of peripheral blood were collected from each donor into EDTA-treated Vacutainer tubes. Ficoll-Paque density-gradient centrifugation was used to isolate PBMCs, with at least 6.5 million per sample. Trizol reagent was used to extract total RNA from the PBMCs, yielding at least 6 micrograms per sample. For every donor, flow cytometry on a PBMC aliquot measured the percentage of naive CD45RAhigh/CD27high T cells.

The chain is encoded by TRBV27 joined to TRBJ2-7, and TRBD1 matches 11 of the central bases. Sequenced input: blood. This TCR derives from a man older than 75 in good health. CDR3 protein: CASSPWTGGSNEQYF. The DNA is as follows: TGTGCCAGCAGTCCCTGGACAGGGGGCTCGAACGAGCAGTACTTC.